This TCR beta chain appears in the sequencing data of a study of shared clonotypes between healthy human individuals (dated by TCRdb to the early 2020s). Study-level background: The cohort included three men and a couple of women between 18 and 49 years of age. Per donor, three plates each were used for CD4 naive and CD4 memory, two for CD8 naive, and one for CD8 memory. To estimate repertoire size and how much clonotypes are shared between individuals, the study performed deep sequencing of blood TCR repertoires from a handful of healthy adults. Different laboratories and diverse techniques were used to prepare libraries and sequence TCR repertoires, to increase sequencing depth and limit assay-specific biases. Each donor's leukapheresis produced roughly between roughly 0.94 and 9.5 billion PBMCs.

The donors were healthy, HIV-negative adults who had no recently reported acute infections or vaccinations. Every donor was a Caucasian adult residing in Nashville, Tennessee, USA. CD4+ T cells were enriched by magnetic negative selection; naive cells were then positively selected on CD45RA, and the negative fraction formed the memory subset. After blood collection by leukapheresis, PBMCs were isolated using Ficoll-Histopaque density gradient centrifugation and then cryopreserved in the vapor phase of liquid nitrogen. Analytical flow cytometry was used to check the purity and quantity of each magnetically sorted T cell population. Genomic DNA was isolated from each sorted fraction and quantified by UV absorbance on a Nanodrop 2000c. TCR CDR3 regions were amplified from genomic DNA by multiplex PCR using the deep immunoSEQ assay. Genomic DNA extracted from each cell subset was distributed evenly over all wells of several immunoSEQ 96-well plates, and each plate served as one replicate. For sorted subsets, about 200 ng genomic DNA, equal to 25,000 to 35,000 T cell genomes, was loaded into each replicate PCR. Purified libraries were measured with a Qubit 3.0 fluorometer, size-checked on a Bioanalyzer 2100, and measured again with the KAPA Library Quantification kit. Every immunoSEQ 96-well plate was sequenced on a dedicated single-read 150-cycle Illumina NextSeq 550 flow cell. In the paper's pipeline: Because only junctional sequences without quality scores were contained in the immunoSEQ output, filtering matching that applied to full-length reads could not be performed. Sequences were annotated with PyIR, a Python wrapper for IgBLAST v1.9, and V/J genes and CDR3 were assigned using IMGT germline references. Any read was removed if the V/J assignment was weak (E-value above 1e-6), the CDR3 was missing, or the read contained stop codons, out-of-frame junctions, or ambiguous translated residues. A V3J clonotype was defined by an identical inferred V gene, J gene, and CDR3 amino acid sequence. Percentage overlap between repertoires was computed as shared unique clonotypes divided by the size of the smaller repertoire. Richness of each repertoire was evaluated using RTK rarefaction, the Chao1 estimator, and Recon v2.1 estimates of unobserved clonotypes. For all TCRbeta clonotypes obtained by the gDNA method from a few donors, generation probabilities were computed with OLGA. What TCRdb holds here is the immuneACCESS table cut down to in-frame rearrangements. Part of the clones is not present; checked against another copy, under half of the missing clones reflect an unresolved V gene, and the others are unexplained. That table furnishes V, J and clone size, whereas the DNA furnished D and trimming. This sample is represented by more than 2,000,000 clones; about 92% of them were singletons. More than 0.12% of the sample is held by the ten biggest clonotypes.

Concerning this clone: The target of this receptor is not known. Within one base of it there is no much larger clone, and no base qualities were kept.

Overall study outcomes, separate from this receptor: Across four donors, roughly 5% of naive CD4, more than 3% of naive CD8, 2.3% of memory CD4, and approximately 0.4% of memory CD8 clonotypes were shared. Sampling was restricted to blood, and TCR repertoires in tissue are likely to differ from TCR repertoires in blood. Higher generation probabilities were observed for clonotypes shared by all four sorted-subset donors than for non-shared clonotypes. Because the study included only a small number of donors, the genetic and exposure-history diversity represented was limited. Rarefaction of sorted-subset datasets indicated incomplete sequencing despite the large sequencing depth. Based on pairwise subsampling, the degree of clonotype sharing among donors was expected to be affected by sequencing depth. Estimated clonotype richness was generally larger for naive than for memory subsets.

What was sequenced was naive CD4+ T cells sorted from blood. This specimen's cell subset or site label, interpreted: CD45RA+ positively selected. The receptor was derived from a young man in good health.

Here is the DNA: TGTGCCAGCGCCGTATCGGGGGCGGGGGCGTACGAGCAGTACTTC. The translation is CASAVSGAGAYEQYF. The chain is assembled from TRBV6-1 and TRBJ2-7; a tentative D call is TRBD2 (7 bases match). Trimming costs V 8 bases and J 4 bases, and their ends lie 21 bases apart. As encoded in the germline V gene, CDR1 is MNHNS while CDR2 is SASEGT. The CDR3 measures 15 amino acids from cysteine to phenylalanine. The entry retains the CDR3 DNA only, 45 bases that are in frame from base 1.